This entry is about one T cell receptor (beta chain). This sequence may be a read error, since a much larger clone differs from it by one base. Unsorted whole blood supplied the blood RNA, and germline DNA was isolated too. Patients were treatment-naive with chronic HBV infection. This record belongs to a study of tumor-infiltrating lymphocytes in primary liver carcinoma. The overall study: Primary liver carcinoma, confirmed by histopathology, was surgically resected. Enrolled patients were male and female, aged 30 to 69 years. T1-T3 N0M0 was the stage of the tumors, which were about 4.2 to 10 cm across.

Starting material of 500 to 600 ng total RNA yielded TCR beta cDNA via a constant-region primer. Sequencing libraries for TCR beta derived from three nested multiplex PCR rounds that used slightly modified ARM-PCR. It was with TRBV1-TRBV30 forward primers and a C-beta reverse primer that the first two PCR rounds were run, at around 10 cycles each. TCRdb reprocessed the multiplex PCR reads via MiXCR and lists one record per CDR3 protein. The profile covers approximately 300,000 distinct CDR3 sequences, with 65% appearing a single time and roughly 9% taken by the ten largest. The CDR3 covers 13 residues. V was cut by 8 bases and J by 6 bases, with 17 bases left in between. The germline V gene has CDR1 ENHRY and CDR2 SYGVKD.

V is TRBV10-3 and J is TRBJ2-7, with D possibly matching TRBD2 (5 bases). Sequences were obtained from peripheral blood. The sequence came from a man aged 40-50 years with primary liver carcinoma and hepatitis B virus infection. This chain's CDR3 is CAIGGVGRAEQYF. CDR3 in DNA: TGTGCCATCGGTGGGGTAGGGCGGGCCGAGCAGTACTTC.